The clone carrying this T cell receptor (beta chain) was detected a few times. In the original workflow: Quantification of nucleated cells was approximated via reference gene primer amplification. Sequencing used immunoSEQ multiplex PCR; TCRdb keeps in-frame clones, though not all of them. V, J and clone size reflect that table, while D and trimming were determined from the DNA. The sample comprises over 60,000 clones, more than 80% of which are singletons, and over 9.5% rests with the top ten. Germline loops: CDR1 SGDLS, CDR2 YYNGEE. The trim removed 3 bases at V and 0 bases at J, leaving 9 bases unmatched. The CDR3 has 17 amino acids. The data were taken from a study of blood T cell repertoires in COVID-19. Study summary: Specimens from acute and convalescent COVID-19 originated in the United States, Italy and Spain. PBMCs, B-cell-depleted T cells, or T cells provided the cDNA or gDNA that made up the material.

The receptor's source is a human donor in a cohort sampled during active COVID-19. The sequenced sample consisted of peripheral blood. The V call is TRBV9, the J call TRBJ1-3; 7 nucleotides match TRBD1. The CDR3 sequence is CASSAPLQGSSGNTIYF. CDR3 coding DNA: TGTGCCAGCAGCGCCCCTTTACAGGGGTCCTCTGGAAACACCATATATTTT.